The next 29 T cell receptor beta chains were all read from a single sample in a study of cytomegalovirus exposure and HLA in healthy donors. A multiplex PCR was run with 60 Vbeta primers and 13 Jbeta primers. Assay: immunoSEQ multiplex PCR; the TCRdb copy retains only in-frame clones and omits some. The sample carries 120,000 or so clones, roughly four fifths recorded once. The sample comprised PBMCs. All receptors come from a woman between 40 and 55 years old in good health and CMV-seronegative.

The rearrangement links TRBV27 to TRBJ2-5, with 7 bases aligning to TRBD1. The last part of the DNA fits TRBJ2-7 better; the J call may be wrong. Per germline, CDR1 MNHEY and CDR2 SMNVEV (reference sequence). This CDR3 is 15 amino acids long. The CDR3 DNA reads as TGTGCCAGCAGTTACCTGGGACAGTTCTCCTACGAGCAGTACTTC. Its translation: CASSYLGQFSYEQYF.

A few counts support this clone. The CDR3 DNA reads TGTGCCAGCAGCCAGACAGGGGGCGGGTTGCAGTACTTC. This sequence encodes CASSQTGGGLQYF. The genes are TRBV5-8 and TRBJ2-5, with 10 bases lining up with TRBD1. Looked up from germline, CDR1 is SGHTS and CDR2 is YDEGEE. The CDR3 sequence is 13 residues long. Trimming took 4 bases from V and 11 from J; bases not matched to a gene: 8.

The chain carries TRBV14 and TRBJ2-1; 7 nucleotides line up with TRBD2. Germline V lookup: CDR1 SGHDN, CDR2 FVKESK. The J segment lost 3 bases and the V segment lost 6 bases, leaving 5 bases of the junction unmatched. This CDR3 comprises 14 residues. CDR3 sequence (DNA): TGTGCCAGCAGTCCCAGCGGGGTCTACAATGAGCAGTTCTTC. It specifies CASSPSGVYNEQFF.

The V gene is TRBV6-5, the J gene TRBJ2-7; 11 positions match TRBD2. Germline V CDR1 and CDR2: MNHEY, SVGAGI. The CDR3 extends over 16 amino acids. Trimming removed 1 base from V and 2 bases from J; junction bases left unmatched: 4. CDR3 in amino acids: CASSYFGTSGPYEQYF. The CDR3, as DNA: TGTGCCAGCAGTTACTTCGGGACTAGCGGCCCCTACGAGCAGTACTTC.

This clone has just a few counts. The chain uses TRBV5-1 and TRBJ2-7, with 13 bases fitting TRBD2. The CDR3 has 13 amino acids. The V and J ends lost 8 bases and 7 bases, in that order; junction bases with no gene match: 6. Germline V gene sequence: CDR1 SGHRS, CDR2 YFSETQ. CDR3 loop: CARPLAGGVEQYF. For the CDR3, the DNA is TGCGCCAGACCACTAGCGGGAGGGGTTGAGCAGTACTTC.

This clone was recorded a few times. The chain has TRBV10-3 and TRBJ2-3; TRBD2 matches at 8 bases. V dropped 3 bases and J dropped 5; count of bases not matched to a gene: 7. Germline loops: CDR1 ENHRY, CDR2 SYGVKD. The CDR3 loop spans 15 amino acids. CDR3 in amino acids: CAISDWVAGKDTQYF. The CDR3 nucleotides read TGTGCCATCAGTGACTGGGTAGCGGGGAAAGATACGCAGTATTTT.

The chain is built from TRBV7-9 and TRBJ2-7; D is uncertain. CDR3 size: 13 residues. V was cut by 1 base and J by 2 bases, with 6 bases left in between. Germline V gene data show CDR1 as SEHNR and CDR2 as FQNEAQ (reference sequence). The CDR3 nucleotides are TGTGCCAGCAGCTTAGGAGAAACCTACGAGCAGTACTTC. Translation: CASSLGETYEQYF.

This chain joins TRBV5-4 and TRBJ2-5; 11 bases match TRBD2. In germline, CDR1 is SGHNT, CDR2 YYREEE (reference sequence). V shed 4 bases and J 5 bases; nucleotides not matched to a gene: 13. The CDR3 extends over 17 amino acids. This CDR3 reads CASSKGTSGFLGETQYF. DNA of the CDR3: TGTGCCAGCAGCAAAGGGACTAGCGGATTCCTGGGGGAGACCCAGTACTTC. Full variable domain (rest looked up from reference TRBV5-4 and TRBJ2-5): ETGVTQSPTHLIKTRGQQVTLRCSSQSGHNTVSWYQQALGQGPQFIFQYYREEENGRGNFPPRFSGLQFPNYSSELNVNALELDDSALYLCASSKGTSGFLGETQYFGPGTRLLVL.

The rearrangement links TRBV5-1 to TRBJ2-5; 7 nucleotides agree with TRBD2. Per germline, CDR1 SGHRS and CDR2 YFSETQ. The CDR3 has 16 amino acids. Trimming took 0 bases from V and 5 from J; bases not matched to a gene: 10. Written as DNA, the CDR3 is TGCGCCAGCAGCTTGGCCGGGACTAACTTTGGGGAGACCCAGTACTTC. It specifies CASSLAGTNFGETQYF.

The chain employs TRBV19 and TRBJ2-4, with TRBD2 matching 14 bases. CDR1 is LNHDA, CDR2 SQIVND, per germline (reference sequence). CDR3 length equals 19 residues. V gave up 3 bases and J gave up 2 bases; unmatched junction bases: 9. This CDR3 reads CASSIGLAGGRGTKNIQYF. As DNA, the CDR3 is TGTGCCAGTAGTATCGGACTAGCGGGAGGTCGTGGGACCAAAAACATTCAGTACTTC.

J is TRBJ1-1 and V is TRBV5-1; 7 bases align to TRBD1. The CDR3 loop spans 14 amino acids. Germline trimming cut 0 bases from V and 4 bases from J; bases unmatched to any gene: 3. Germline V gene data show CDR1 as SGHRS and CDR2 as YFSETQ. The CDR3 nucleotides read TGCGCCAGCAGCTTGGCCTCAGGGGGCACTGAAGCTTTCTTT. Residues: CASSLASGGTEAFF.

The chain joins TRBV7-2 to TRBJ1-2, with 7 positions matching TRBD1. J was trimmed by 6 bases and V by 1 base; bases with no gene match: 5. The V gene's germline CDR1 is SGHTA and CDR2 FQGNSA. This CDR3 spans 14 amino acids. In DNA form, the CDR3 reads TGTGCCAGCAGCTTAGAGCCAGGGGGTAATGGCTACACCTTC. Its translation: CASSLEPGGNGYTF.

The chain combines TRBV18 with TRBJ2-5; no clear D gene. CDR1 KGHSH and CDR2 LQKENI come from the germline V gene. Deletions cut 6 bases from V and 4 bases from J, with 12 bases between. This CDR3 has 13 residues. CDR3 DNA sequence: TGTGCCAGCTCCCCCACTTTAATAGAGACCCAGTACTTC. Amino acid sequence: CASSPTLIETQYF.

The rearrangement uses TRBV2 and TRBJ2-1; 12 nucleotides line up with TRBD1. The CDR3 totals 15 residues. CDR1 is SNHLY, CDR2 FYNNEI, per germline. Trimming cost V 6 bases and J 5 bases; bases outside gene matches: 5. CDR3 amino acids: CASSRDRGPHNEQFF. The CDR3 DNA reads as TGTGCCAGCAGCCGGGACAGGGGGCCCCACAATGAGCAGTTCTTC.

This chain joins TRBV5-1 and TRBJ1-2, with D tentatively TRBD1 (6 bases). CDR1 and CDR2 from the germline V gene are SGHRS and YFSETQ. Trimming removed 4 bases at V and 3 bases at J, with 16 bases between. The CDR3 sequence is 15 residues long. CDR3 residues: CASSPGLDRYYGYTF. The CDR3, as DNA: TGCGCCAGCAGCCCTGGATTGGACAGATACTATGGCTACACCTTC. Full variable domain (missing parts from reference TRBV5-1 and TRBJ1-2): KAGVTQTPRYLIKTRGQQVTLSCSPISGHRSVSWYQQTPGQGLQFLFEYFSETQRNKGNFPGRFSGRQFSNSRSEMNVSTLELGDSALYLCASSPGLDRYYGYTFGSGTRLTVV.

The chain links TRBV7-9 to TRBJ1-1, with 8 bases fitting TRBD1. The CDR3 loop spans 15 amino acids. CDR1 is SEHNR, CDR2 FQNEAQ, per germline (reference sequence). J lost 4 bases, V lost 0 bases, and 4 bases had no gene match. CDR3 loop: CASSLARTGGTEAFF. Here the CDR3 DNA reads TGTGCCAGCAGCTTAGCCAGAACAGGGGGCACTGAAGCTTTCTTT.

This rearrangement joins TRBV4-2 to TRBJ2-7, with 9 bases identical to TRBD2. Looked up from germline, CDR1 is LGHNA and CDR2 is YNFKEQ. The V segment lost 0 bases and the J segment 0 bases; nucleotides outside the gene matches: 6. This CDR3 comprises 17 residues. As DNA, the CDR3 is TGTGCCAGCAGCCAAGATCCACCAGCGGGAGGCTCCTACGAGCAGTACTTC. Translation gives CASSQDPPAGGSYEQYF.

This clone was seen a single time. The rearrangement joins TRBV13 to TRBJ1-2; tentative D call: TRBD1 (5 bases). The CDR3 has 15 residues. The V gene lost 1 base and the J gene lost 3 bases, with 12 bases spanning the gap. Germline loops: CDR1 PRHDT, CDR2 FYEKMQ (reference sequence). CDR3 in amino acids: CASSLDGRVDYGYTF. The CDR3 DNA is TGTGCCAGCAGCTTAGATGGCAGGGTAGACTATGGCTACACCTTC. Supplemented by reference TRBV13 and TRBJ1-2, the full variable domain reads AAGVIQSPRHLIKEKRETATLKCYPIPRHDTVYWYQQGPGQDPQFLISFYEKMQSDKGSIPDRFSAQQFSDYHSELNMSSLELGDSALYFCASSLDGRVDYGYTFGSGTRLTVV.

The chain is built from TRBV4-2 and TRBJ2-1; 10 bases match TRBD2. The CDR3 is 16 residues long. Per germline, CDR1 LGHNA and CDR2 YNFKEQ. V lost 3 bases and J lost 10; bases outside the gene matches: 12. DNA of the CDR3: TGTGCCAGCAGCCAGCTTAGGACTAGCGGTGTAGGCGAGCAGTTCTTC. Translating it yields CASSQLRTSGVGEQFF.

The V and J genes are TRBV29-1 and TRBJ2-5; D unresolved. The length of the CDR3 is 11 residues. Germline V lookup: CDR1 SQVTM, CDR2 ANQGSEA. The V end was cut by 3 bases, the J end by 7 bases, with 9 bases between. This chain's CDR3 is CSVDQAGTQYF. The CDR3 DNA follows: TGCAGCGTTGACCAGGCTGGGACCCAGTACTTC.

This chain links TRBV10-1 with TRBJ1-1; TRBD1 matches at 7 bases. The CDR3 totals 15 residues. V was pared by 6 bases and J by 1 base, with 8 bases of the junction left unmatched. Germline V gene lookup returns CDR1 WNHNN and CDR2 SYGVQD (reference sequence). CDR3 region: CASSQGGAGNTEAFF. CDR3 coding DNA: TGCGCCAGCAGCCAGGGGGGCGCGGGGAACACTGAAGCTTTCTTT.

The sample holds a few counts of this clone. The chain uses TRBV28 and TRBJ1-3; D gene unclear. The V and J ends lost 5 bases and 0 bases respectively, with 8 bases between them. The CDR3 covers 14 residues. The germline gives CDR1 MDHEN, CDR2 SYDVKM. The CDR3 DNA follows: TGTGCCAGCAGTCATACAAGCTCTGGAAACACCATATATTTT. This encodes CASSHTSSGNTIYF. The full variable domain, with the rest looked up from reference TRBV28 and TRBJ1-3, is DVKVTQSSRYLVKRTGEKVFLECVQDMDHENMFWYRQDPGLGLRLIYFSYDVKMKEKGDIPEGYSVSREKKERFSLILESASTNQTSMYLCASSHTSSGNTIYFGEGSWLTVV.

Note on this clone: This clone may be a read error of a much larger clone one base away. The chain has TRBV7-2 and TRBJ1-1, with D unclear. The germline V and J ends were trimmed by 0 bases and 1 base, with 3 bases remaining between them. The CDR3 sequence is 13 residues long. CDR1 and CDR2 (germline): SGHTA, FQGNSA. The CDR3 sequence is CASSLAQNTEAFF. The CDR3 DNA is TGTGCCAGCAGCTTAGCACAGAACACTGAAGCTTTCTTT.

In its sample, this clone was seen a few times. The genes are TRBV7-2 and TRBJ2-1, with D possibly matching TRBD2 (5 bases). The CDR3 extends over 13 amino acids. Germline V CDR1 and CDR2: SGHTA, FQGNSA. The V end lost 5 bases, the J end lost 8 bases, and 13 bases lay between the germline ends. CDR3 protein: CASSHPERDEQFF. In nucleotides, the CDR3 is TGTGCCAGCAGCCACCCCGAGAGGGATGAGCAGTTCTTC. Variable domain in full (rest from reference TRBV7-2 and TRBJ2-1): GAGVSQSPSNKVTEKGKDVELRCDPISGHTALYWYRQSLGQGLEFLIYFQGNSAPDKSGLPSDRFSAERTGGSVSTLTIQRTQQEDSAVYLCASSHPERDEQFFGPGTRLTVL.

This clone was seen a few times. The chain employs TRBV6-1 and TRBJ1-2, with TRBD1 identical over 9 bases. The CDR3 is 13 amino acids. In germline, CDR1 is MNHNS, CDR2 SASEGT. Germline trimming cut 6 bases from V and 4 bases from J; bases unmatched to any gene: 3. CDR3 sequence reads: CASRQGARYGYTF. For the CDR3, the DNA is TGTGCCAGCAGACAGGGGGCTCGCTATGGCTACACCTTC.

V and J are TRBV20-1 and TRBJ2-1; no firm D call. V dropped 3 bases and J dropped 6 bases, with 3 bases sitting between them. The CDR3 is 10 amino acids. Per the germline V gene, CDR1 is DFQATT and CDR2 is SNEGSKA (reference sequence). CDR3 residues: CSASSNEQFF. The CDR3, as DNA: TGCAGTGCTAGCAGCAATGAGCAGTTCTTC.

The genes are TRBV6-1 and TRBJ1-3; D unresolved. The CDR3 covers 15 residues. CDR1 and CDR2 (germline): MNHNS, SASEGT. The V end was cut by 10 bases, the J end by 0 bases, with 16 bases between. The CDR3 nucleotides read TGTGCCACCACGACTTCGGGGAACTCTGGAAACACCATATATTTT. Its protein product is CATTTSGNSGNTIYF.

As DNA, the CDR3 is TGTGCCAGCAGTGGGACTAGCGGGTTCTACGAGCAGTACTTC. Translated, it gives CASSGTSGFYEQYF. This chain links TRBV5-5 with TRBJ2-7, with 12 positions matching TRBD2. This CDR3 contains 14 residues. J was trimmed by 3 bases and V by 5 bases; bases with no gene match: 3. CDR1 is SGHKS, CDR2 YYEKEE, per germline (reference sequence).

V and J are TRBV5-1 and TRBJ2-1; maybe TRBD2 (6 bases). This CDR3 is built from 14 residues. Germline V gene lookup returns CDR1 SGHRS and CDR2 YFSETQ. The V gene lost 2 bases and the J gene lost 4 bases, with 10 bases spanning the gap. CDR3 sequence: CASSLAGTYNEQFF. The CDR3 DNA is TGCGCCAGCAGCTTAGCGGGCACTTACAATGAGCAGTTCTTC.